This T cell receptor beta chain was profiled in a study of blood T cell repertoires in COVID-19. Clones were read by immunoSEQ multiplex PCR, and TCRdb kept only the in-frame ones, dropping some. Of some 320,000 clones listed, 85% are singletons. Germline V gene data show CDR1 as SGDLS and CDR2 as YYNGEE. There are 15 residues in the CDR3. V lost 0 bases and J 3 bases, leaving 11 bases between the germline ends. Exposed participants came across a COVID-19 case within 2 weeks before study entry. The sequenced sample was PBMCs or T cells enriched from blood (not recorded which). The chain couples TRBV9 to TRBJ2-3; D possibly corresponds to TRBD1 (7 bases). The TCR sequence derives from a young woman who had been exposed to COVID-19. The CDR3 DNA reads as TGTGCCAGCAGCGTAGCGGCAGGGGGGACAGATACGCAGTATTTT. As protein: CASSVAAGGTDTQYF. The full variable domain, with the rest looked up from reference TRBV9 and TRBJ2-3, is DSGVTQTPKHLITATGQRVTLRCSPRSGDLSVYWYQQSLDQGLQFLIQYYNGEERAKGNILERFSAQQFPDLHSELNLSSLELGDSALYFCASSVAAGGTDTQYFGPGTRLTVL.